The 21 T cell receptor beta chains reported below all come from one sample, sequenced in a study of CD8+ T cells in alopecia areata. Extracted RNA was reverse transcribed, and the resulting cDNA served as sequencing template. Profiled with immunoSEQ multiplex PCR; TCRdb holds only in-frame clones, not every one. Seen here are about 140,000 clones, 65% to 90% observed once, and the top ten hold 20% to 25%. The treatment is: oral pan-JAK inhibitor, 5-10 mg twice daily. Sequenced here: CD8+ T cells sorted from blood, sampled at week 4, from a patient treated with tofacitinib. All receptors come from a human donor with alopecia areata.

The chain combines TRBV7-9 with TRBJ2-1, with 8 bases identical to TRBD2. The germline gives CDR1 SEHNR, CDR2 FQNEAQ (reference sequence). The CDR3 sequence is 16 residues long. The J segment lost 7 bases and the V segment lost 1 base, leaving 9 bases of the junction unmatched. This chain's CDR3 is CASSLELAGSGNEQFF. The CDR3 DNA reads TGTGCCAGCAGCTTAGAGTTAGCGGGGAGCGGTAATGAGCAGTTCTTC. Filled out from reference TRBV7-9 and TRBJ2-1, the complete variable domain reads DTGVSQNPRHKITKRGQNVTFRCDPISEHNRLYWYRQTLGQGPEFLTYFQNEAQLEKSRLLSDRFSAERPKGSFSTLEIQRTEQGDSAMYLCASSLELAGSGNEQFFGPGTRLTVL.

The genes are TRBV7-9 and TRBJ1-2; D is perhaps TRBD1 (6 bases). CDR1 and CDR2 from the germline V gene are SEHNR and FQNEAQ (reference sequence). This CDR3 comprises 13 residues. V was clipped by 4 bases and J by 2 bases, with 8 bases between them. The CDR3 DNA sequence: TGTGCCAGCAGCTCGGACAGCAACTATGGCTACACCTTC. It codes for CASSSDSNYGYTF.

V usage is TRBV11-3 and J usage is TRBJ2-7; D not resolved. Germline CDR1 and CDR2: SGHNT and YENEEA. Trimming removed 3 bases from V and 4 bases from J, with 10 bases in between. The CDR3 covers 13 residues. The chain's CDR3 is CASSLDGWYEQYF. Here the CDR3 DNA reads TGTGCCAGCAGCTTGGATGGCTGGTACGAGCAGTACTTC.

The CDR3, as DNA: TGCGCCAGCAGGAATGCTGGGACAGGGGATCGCTCACCCCTCCACTTT. Its protein product is CASRNAGTGDRSPLHF. V and J are TRBV5-1 and TRBJ1-6, with 10 nucleotides matching TRBD1. CDR1 SGHRS and CDR2 YFSETQ come from the germline V gene. Unmatched junction bases numbered 12, after V lost 5 bases and J lost 10 bases. This CDR3 comprises 16 residues.

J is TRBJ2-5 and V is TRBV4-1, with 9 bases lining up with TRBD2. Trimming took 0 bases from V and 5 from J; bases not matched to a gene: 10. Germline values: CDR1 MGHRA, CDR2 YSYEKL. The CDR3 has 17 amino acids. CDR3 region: CASSQEGGRLAVETQYF. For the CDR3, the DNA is TGCGCCAGCAGCCAAGAGGGGGGGCGACTAGCGGTTGAGACCCAGTACTTC.

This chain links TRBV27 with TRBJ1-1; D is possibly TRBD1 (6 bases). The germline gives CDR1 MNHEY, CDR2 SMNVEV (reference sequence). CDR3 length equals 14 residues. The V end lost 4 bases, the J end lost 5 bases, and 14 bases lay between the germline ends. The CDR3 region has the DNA TGTGCCAGCAGTTATGGGGGGCCAGGAACTGAAGCTTTCTTT. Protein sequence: CASSYGGPGTEAFF.

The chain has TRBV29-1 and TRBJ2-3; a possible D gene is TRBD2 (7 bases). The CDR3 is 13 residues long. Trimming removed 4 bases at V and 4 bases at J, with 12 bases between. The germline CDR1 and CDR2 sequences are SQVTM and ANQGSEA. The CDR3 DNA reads TGCAGCGTTGTAGGGGGGGAGGCAGATACGCAGTATTTT. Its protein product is CSVVGGEADTQYF.

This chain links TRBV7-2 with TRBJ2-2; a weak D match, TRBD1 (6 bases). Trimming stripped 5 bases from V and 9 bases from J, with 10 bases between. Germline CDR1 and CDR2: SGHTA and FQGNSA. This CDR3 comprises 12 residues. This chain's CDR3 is CASSGGGRELFF. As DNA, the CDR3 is TGTGCCAGCAGCGGGGGCGGCCGGGAGCTGTTTTTT.

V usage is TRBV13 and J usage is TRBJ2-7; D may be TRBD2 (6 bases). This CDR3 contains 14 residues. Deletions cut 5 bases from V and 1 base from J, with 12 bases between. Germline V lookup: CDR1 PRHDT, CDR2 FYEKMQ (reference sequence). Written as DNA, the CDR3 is TGTGCCAGCAGCGGGCGGGGCCCATCCTACGAGCAGTACTTC. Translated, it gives CASSGRGPSYEQYF.

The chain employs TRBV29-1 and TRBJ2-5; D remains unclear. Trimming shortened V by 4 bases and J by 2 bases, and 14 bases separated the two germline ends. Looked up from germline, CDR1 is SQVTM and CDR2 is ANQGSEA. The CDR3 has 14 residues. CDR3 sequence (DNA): TGCAGCGTTGTTTTCGACCTGGTTCAAGAGACCCAGTACTTC. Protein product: CSVVFDLVQETQYF.

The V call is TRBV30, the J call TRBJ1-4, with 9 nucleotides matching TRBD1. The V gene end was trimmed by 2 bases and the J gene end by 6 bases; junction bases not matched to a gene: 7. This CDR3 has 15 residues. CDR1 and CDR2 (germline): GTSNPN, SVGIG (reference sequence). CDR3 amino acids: CAWSSQGARDEKLFF. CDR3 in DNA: TGTGCCTGGAGTTCACAGGGGGCGCGGGATGAAAAACTGTTTTTT.

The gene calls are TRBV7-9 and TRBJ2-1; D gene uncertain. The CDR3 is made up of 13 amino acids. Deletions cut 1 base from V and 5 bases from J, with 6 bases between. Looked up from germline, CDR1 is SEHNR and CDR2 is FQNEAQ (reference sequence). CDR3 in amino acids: CASSLVTNNEQFF. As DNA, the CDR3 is TGTGCCAGCAGCTTAGTGACCAACAATGAGCAGTTCTTC. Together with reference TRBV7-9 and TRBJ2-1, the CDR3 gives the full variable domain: DTGVSQNPRHKITKRGQNVTFRCDPISEHNRLYWYRQTLGQGPEFLTYFQNEAQLEKSRLLSDRFSAERPKGSFSTLEIQRTEQGDSAMYLCASSLVTNNEQFFGPGTRLTVL.

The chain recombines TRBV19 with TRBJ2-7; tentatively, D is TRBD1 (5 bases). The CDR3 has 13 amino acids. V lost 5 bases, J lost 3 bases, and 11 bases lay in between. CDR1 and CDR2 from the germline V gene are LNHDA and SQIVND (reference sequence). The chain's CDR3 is CASSFRTSYEQYF. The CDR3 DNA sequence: TGTGCCAGTAGTTTTCGGACAAGCTACGAGCAGTACTTC.

CDR3 in amino acids: CASNLARDSPGDTQYF. In DNA form, the CDR3 reads TGTGCCAGCAACCTCGCCCGGGACAGCCCGGGGGATACGCAGTATTTT. This chain joins TRBV27 and TRBJ2-3; 7 bases line up with TRBD1. The germline gives CDR1 MNHEY, CDR2 SMNVEV (reference sequence). The trim removed 7 bases at V and 6 bases at J, leaving 16 bases unmatched. This CDR3 is 16 amino acids long.

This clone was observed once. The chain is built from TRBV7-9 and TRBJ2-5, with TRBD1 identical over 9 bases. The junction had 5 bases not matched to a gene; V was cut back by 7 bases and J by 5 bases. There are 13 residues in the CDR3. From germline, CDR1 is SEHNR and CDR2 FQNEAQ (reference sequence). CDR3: CASKKTGGETQYF. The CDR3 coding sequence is TGTGCCAGCAAGAAGACAGGGGGTGAGACCCAGTACTTC.

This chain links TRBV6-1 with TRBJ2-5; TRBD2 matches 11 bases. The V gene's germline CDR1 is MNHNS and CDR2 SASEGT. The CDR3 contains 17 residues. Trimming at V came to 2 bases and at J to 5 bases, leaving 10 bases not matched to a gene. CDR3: CASSEWGLAVSSETQYF. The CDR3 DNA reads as TGTGCCAGCAGTGAATGGGGACTAGCGGTGTCCTCTGAGACCCAGTACTTC.

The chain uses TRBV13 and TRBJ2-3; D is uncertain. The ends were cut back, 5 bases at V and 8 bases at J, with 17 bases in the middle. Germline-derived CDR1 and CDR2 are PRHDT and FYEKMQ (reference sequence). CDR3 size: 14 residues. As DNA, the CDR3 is TGTGCCAGCAGCCTCGGCATAGCCCGAGGTACGCAGTATTTT. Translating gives CASSLGIARGTQYF.

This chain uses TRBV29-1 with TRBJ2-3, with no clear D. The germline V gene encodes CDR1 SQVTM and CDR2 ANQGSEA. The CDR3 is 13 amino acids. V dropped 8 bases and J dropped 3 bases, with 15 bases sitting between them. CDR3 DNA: TGCAGCCTGAGCTCGGTACTGACAGATACGCAGTATTTT. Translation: CSLSSVLTDTQYF.

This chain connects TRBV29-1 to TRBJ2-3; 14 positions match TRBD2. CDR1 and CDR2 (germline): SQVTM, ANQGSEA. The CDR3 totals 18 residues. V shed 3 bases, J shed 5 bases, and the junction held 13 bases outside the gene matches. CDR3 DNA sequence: TGCAGCGTTGAGGGGGGACTAGCGGGAGAGAGAGAGCTAGATACGCAGTATTTT. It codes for CSVEGGLAGERELDTQYF.

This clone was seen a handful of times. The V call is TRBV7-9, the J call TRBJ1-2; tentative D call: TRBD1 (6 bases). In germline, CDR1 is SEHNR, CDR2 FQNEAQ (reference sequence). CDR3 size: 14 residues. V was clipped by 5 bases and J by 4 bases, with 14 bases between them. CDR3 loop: CASSPPGELYGYTF. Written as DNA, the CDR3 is TGTGCCAGCAGCCCTCCAGGGGAACTCTATGGCTACACCTTC.

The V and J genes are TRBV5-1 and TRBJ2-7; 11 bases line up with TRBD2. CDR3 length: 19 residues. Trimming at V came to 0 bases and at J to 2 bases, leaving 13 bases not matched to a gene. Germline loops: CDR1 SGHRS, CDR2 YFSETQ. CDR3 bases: TGCGCCAGCAGCTTGGAGCCGGGCGACGGGGGACTAGCGGCCTACGAGCAGTACTTC. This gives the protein CASSLEPGDGGLAAYEQYF. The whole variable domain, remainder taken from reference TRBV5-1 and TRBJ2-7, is KAGVTQTPRYLIKTRGQQVTLSCSPISGHRSVSWYQQTPGQGLQFLFEYFSETQRNKGNFPGRFSGRQFSNSRSEMNVSTLELGDSALYLCASSLEPGDGGLAAYEQYFGPGTRLTVT.